Shown below are 25 T cell receptor beta chains from a single sample sequenced in a study of cytomegalovirus exposure and HLA in healthy donors. PCR used 60 Vbeta primers and 13 Jbeta primers. Clones were sequenced by immunoSEQ multiplex PCR, and TCRdb holds only the in-frame ones, with some missing. The table lists more than 100,000 clones, approximately 64% of them singletons. The sample taken for sequencing was PBMCs. The source of these receptors is a woman aged 45-60 years in good health and CMV-seronegative.

This clone has just one count. V usage is TRBV19 and J usage is TRBJ1-4; D is ambiguous. The germline V gene has CDR1 LNHDA and CDR2 SQIVND (reference sequence). Trimming left V 6 bases short and J 7 bases short, with 21 bases between. CDR3 size: 16 residues. The DNA for the CDR3 is TGTGCCAGTAGGATGAGGGTCGGCAGGAACGGTGAAAAACTGTTTTTT. Encoded protein: CASRMRVGRNGEKLFF.

The CDR3, as DNA: TGTGCCAGCAGACAAACGGGGGGTGGGGCCAACGTCCTGACTTTC. This encodes CASRQTGGGANVLTF. V usage is TRBV19 and J usage is TRBJ2-6; 7 positions match TRBD2. The CDR3 consists of 15 residues. The J segment lost 3 bases and the V segment lost 9 bases, leaving 8 bases of the junction unmatched. Germline lookup yields CDR1 LNHDA and CDR2 SQIVND (reference sequence).

The chain recombines TRBV5-8 with TRBJ2-3; 11 nucleotides align to TRBD1. The CDR3 runs to 16 residues. Unmatched junction bases numbered 9, after V lost 5 bases and J lost 4 bases. CDR1 and CDR2 (germline): SGHTS, YDEGEE. The CDR3 region is CASSSWPGQGADTQYF. The CDR3 bases are TGTGCCAGCAGTTCTTGGCCGGGACAGGGGGCAGATACGCAGTATTTT.

The chain uses TRBV11-3 and TRBJ1-1; D perhaps matches TRBD1 (5 bases). Germline V lookup: CDR1 SGHNT, CDR2 YENEEA. CDR3 length equals 17 residues. The V and J ends lost 4 bases and 5 bases respectively, with 23 bases between them. The CDR3 reads CASSYQPGKGMWTEAFF. The CDR3 DNA is TGTGCCAGCAGCTACCAGCCCGGAAAGGGGATGTGGACTGAAGCTTTCTTT.

A few counts support this clone. V is TRBV4-2 and J is TRBJ2-1; 12 bases match TRBD2. Germline V gene lookup returns CDR1 LGHNA and CDR2 YNFKEQ. The length of the CDR3 is 15 residues. V shed 5 bases, J shed 5 bases, and the junction held 4 bases outside the gene matches. In DNA, the CDR3 is TGTGCCAGCAGCACTCGGACTAGCGGGGACAATGAGCAGTTCTTC. Protein: CASSTRTSGDNEQFF.

The CDR3 DNA follows: TGTGCCAGCAGCGGGACAGGATCGCGCTATGGCTACACCTTC. It codes for CASSGTGSRYGYTF. V is TRBV7-8 and J is TRBJ1-2; 8 positions agree with TRBD1. CDR3 length: 14 residues. CDR1 SGHVS and CDR2 FQNEAQ come from the germline V gene. V trimming: 5 bases; J trimming: 4 bases; junction bases outside the gene matches: 6.

The rearrangement joins TRBV6-6 to TRBJ2-1, with 8 nucleotides matching TRBD2. This CDR3 is 16 amino acids long. V was pared by 6 bases and J by 6 bases, with 13 bases of the junction left unmatched. The germline gives CDR1 MNHNY, CDR2 SVGAGI (reference sequence). The CDR3 nucleotides are TGTGCCAGCAGCCGTCTCGGGGGGGCGAGTCGCAATGAGCAGTTCTTC. Translated, it gives CASSRLGGASRNEQFF.

This clone was observed a handful of times. The chain is built from TRBV5-8 and TRBJ2-3; TRBD1 aligns across 9 bases. V lost 0 bases, J lost 1 base, and 6 bases stayed unmatched. The length of the CDR3 is 17 residues. From germline, CDR1 is SGHTS and CDR2 YDEGEE. DNA of the CDR3: TGTGCCAGCAGCTTGGCCTGGGGACAGGGAGGCACAGATACGCAGTATTTT. Amino acids: CASSLAWGQGGTDTQYF. The full variable domain, rest sourced from reference TRBV5-8 and TRBJ2-3, is EAGVTQSPTHLIKTRGQQATLRCSPISGHTSVYWYQQALGLGLQFLLWYDEGEERNRGNFPPRFSGRQFPNYSSELNVNALELEDSALYLCASSLAWGQGGTDTQYFGPGTRLTVL.

The V call is TRBV5-6, the J call TRBJ2-1; D not certain. The germline CDR1 and CDR2 sequences are SGHDT and YYEEEE. The V end lost 1 base, the J end lost 8 bases, and 10 bases lay between the germline ends. The CDR3 totals 13 residues. The CDR3 DNA sequence: TGTGCCAGCAGCTTGCGATCCGGTCATGAGCAGTTCTTC. Translation gives CASSLRSGHEQFF.

This clone was observed a single time. The chain is built from TRBV27 and TRBJ2-5; 11 positions match TRBD2. Germline V gene sequence: CDR1 MNHEY, CDR2 SMNVEV (reference sequence). With 5 bases clipped from V and 1 base from J, the junction kept 15 bases outside the gene matches. The CDR3 sequence is 19 residues long. In DNA, the CDR3 is TGTGCCAGCAGTCCTCGACGGCTAGCGGGGGGCGTATTCCAAGAGACCCAGTACTTC. This gives the protein CASSPRRLAGGVFQETQYF.

This clone has a single count. The V and J genes are TRBV7-3 and TRBJ2-1; 7 nucleotides match TRBD2. V dropped 4 bases and J dropped 5; count of bases not matched to a gene: 5. The CDR3 is made up of 14 amino acids. CDR1 SGHTA and CDR2 FQGTGA come from the germline V gene. The CDR3 protein is CASSYSGPHNEQFF. CDR3 sequence (DNA): TGTGCCAGCAGCTATAGCGGGCCTCACAATGAGCAGTTCTTC.

V and J are TRBV11-2 and TRBJ2-5; tentatively, D is TRBD2 (6 bases). The CDR3 is made up of 15 amino acids. The V end lost 0 bases, the J end lost 2 bases, and 10 bases lay between the germline ends. CDR1 and CDR2 from the germline V gene are SGHAT and FQNNGV. This CDR3 reads CASSLDPGRQETQYF. The CDR3 DNA reads as TGTGCCAGCAGCTTAGATCCGGGGAGGCAAGAGACCCAGTACTTC.

This clone was seen only once. The CDR3 region has the DNA TGTGCCAGCAGCCAAGACAGAAACTACGAGCAGTACTTC. The encoded protein is CASSQDRNYEQYF. The V and J genes are TRBV4-2 and TRBJ2-7; D gene ambiguous. CDR3 length equals 13 residues. The V gene lost 0 bases and the J gene lost 3 bases, with 6 bases spanning the gap. Germline assignment: CDR1 LGHNA and CDR2 YNFKEQ.

In its sample, this clone was seen once. The chain carries TRBV27 and TRBJ2-1, with 11 bases aligning to TRBD2. Trimming at V came to 4 bases and at J to 2 bases, leaving 4 bases not matched to a gene. Germline V gene sequence: CDR1 MNHEY, CDR2 SMNVEV (reference sequence). This CDR3 has 16 residues. This chain's CDR3 is CASSSIAGGPYNEQFF. The CDR3 DNA reads TGTGCCAGCAGTTCTATAGCGGGAGGGCCCTACAATGAGCAGTTCTTC.

The genes are TRBV19 and TRBJ2-7, with D maybe TRBD1 (6 bases). The germline CDR1 and CDR2 sequences are LNHDA and SQIVND (reference sequence). The CDR3 length is 11 residues. Trimming pared 9 bases from V and 3 bases from J, leaving 9 bases between. As DNA, the CDR3 is TGTGCCAGACAGGGAATCTACGAGCAGTACTTC. Translation gives CARQGIYEQYF.

The genes are TRBV11-3 and TRBJ2-1; the D gene is possibly TRBD2 (6 bases). This CDR3 is built from 15 residues. Trimming cost V 5 bases and J 6 bases, with 17 bases left between them. Germline CDR1 reads SGHNT; CDR2 reads YENEEA. The CDR3 protein is CASSSGFNRGNEQFF. In nucleotides, the CDR3 is TGTGCCAGCAGCAGCGGGTTTAATAGGGGCAATGAGCAGTTCTTC.

The chain carries TRBV14 and TRBJ1-1, with 7 bases identical to TRBD1. The CDR3 is 14 amino acids. The V and J ends lost 3 bases and 11 bases, in that order; junction bases with no gene match: 12. Germline V gene data show CDR1 as SGHDN and CDR2 as FVKESK. The CDR3 DNA sequence: TGTGCCAGCAGCCAGAGCCTTACAGGGGATAAGGCTTTCTTT. It codes for CASSQSLTGDKAFF.

The chain recombines TRBV18 with TRBJ1-3; TRBD1 aligns across 8 bases. V trimming: 3 bases; J trimming: 4 bases; junction bases outside the gene matches: 11. Germline CDR1 KGHSH, CDR2 LQKENI. The CDR3 contains 17 residues. The CDR3 is CASSPWTGFTLGNTIYF. As DNA, the CDR3 is TGTGCCAGCTCACCCTGGACAGGGTTTACTCTGGGAAACACCATATATTTT.

The J gene is TRBJ2-1, the V gene TRBV7-8; possible D gene TRBD1, 5 bases. V was trimmed by 2 bases and J by 10 bases, leaving 9 bases between them. CDR3 size: 12 residues. The V gene's germline CDR1 is SGHVS and CDR2 FQNEAQ. The CDR3: CASSLTGGEQFF. The CDR3 region has the DNA TGTGCCAGCAGCTTAACAGGCGGAGAGCAGTTCTTC.

The chain recombines TRBV6-6 with TRBJ2-1; 12 bases agree with TRBD2. The CDR3 contains 16 residues. Germline CDR1 and CDR2: MNHNY and SVGAGI (reference sequence). V was clipped by 5 bases and J by 6 bases; unmatched bases: 8. The CDR3 coding sequence is TGTGCCAGCAGTACGACTAGCGGGAGAGGCGGCAATGAGCAGTTCTTC. The encoded protein is CASSTTSGRGGNEQFF.

This clone was detected only a few times. The chain has TRBV6-5 and TRBJ2-5; possibly TRBD2 for D (6 bases). CDR1 is MNHEY, CDR2 SVGAGI, per germline. There are 14 residues in the CDR3. The ends were cut back, 8 bases at V and 5 bases at J, with 18 bases in the middle. CDR3 loop: CASSRPGLRETQYF. Here the CDR3 DNA reads TGTGCCAGCTCGCGCCCGGGACTGCGGGAGACCCAGTACTTC.

The J gene is TRBJ2-7, the V gene TRBV7-2; D might be TRBD2 (5 bases). The germline V gene encodes CDR1 SGHTA and CDR2 FQGNSA. V lost 1 base and J 2 bases, leaving 15 bases between the germline ends. The CDR3 has 16 amino acids. CDR3 amino acids: CASSLGVSVVTYEQYF. In nucleotides, the CDR3 is TGTGCCAGCAGCTTAGGGGTTAGCGTGGTAACCTACGAGCAGTACTTC. Combining the CDR3 with reference TRBV7-2 and TRBJ2-7 gives the whole variable domain GAGVSQSPSNKVTEKGKDVELRCDPISGHTALYWYRQSLGQGLEFLIYFQGNSAPDKSGLPSDRFSAERTGGSVSTLTIQRTQQEDSAVYLCASSLGVSVVTYEQYFGPGTRLTVT.

The chain couples TRBV29-1 to TRBJ2-7, with 7 bases fitting TRBD1. CDR1 and CDR2 (germline): SQVTM, ANQGSEA. The trim removed 2 bases at V and 4 bases at J, leaving 5 bases unmatched. The length of the CDR3 is 13 residues. The DNA for the CDR3 is TGCAGCGTTGAACCTCAACAGGGGTACGAGCAGTACTTC. This codes for CSVEPQQGYEQYF.

Only one count was recorded for this clone. The chain joins TRBV7-2 to TRBJ1-5; possibly TRBD1 for D (6 bases). The germline V gene encodes CDR1 SGHTA and CDR2 FQGNSA. The CDR3 covers 14 residues. V shed 7 bases and J shed 7 bases, with 17 bases lying between them. The CDR3 DNA reads as TGTGCCAGCACCCTACTACAGGGTGGGCAGCCCCAGCATTTT. This gives the protein CASTLLQGGQPQHF.

The rearrangement uses TRBV6-5 and TRBJ1-2; 9 nucleotides agree with TRBD1. The CDR3 is 14 residues long. Trimming at V came to 8 bases and at J to 8 bases, leaving 12 bases not matched to a gene. Germline CDR1 and CDR2: MNHEY and SVGAGI. The CDR3 DNA is TGTGCCAGCTCCATGGGACAGGGAAAGAGAGGCTACACCTTC. Encoded protein: CASSMGQGKRGYTF.